The 29 T cell receptor beta chains below all came from one sample that was sequenced in a study of shared clonotypes between healthy human individuals. Repertoires were generated with immunoSEQ multiplex PCR, while TCRdb's copy carries only in-frame clones and drops some. The sample gives about 2 million clones, roughly 96% of which show up once; 0.13% is in the top ten. The sample comprised naive CD4+ T cells sorted from blood. Documented subset: CD45RA+ positively selected. All receptors derive from a man aged 18 to 35 in good health.

This sequence joins TRBV5-1 and TRBJ2-5; 8 bases are shared with TRBD1. The CDR3 spans 14 residues. J lost 5 bases, V lost 4 bases, and 7 bases had no gene match. Germline V gene data show CDR1 as SGHRS and CDR2 as YFSETQ. Written as DNA, the CDR3 is TGCGCCAGCAGCATAGGACAGGGTCTCGAGACCCAGTACTTC. Its protein product is CASSIGQGLETQYF.

The CDR3 DNA is TGTGCCAGCAGCCAGAACAGGGCCGGGGGCTACACCTTC. It translates to CASSQNRAGGYTF. The chain has TRBV7-2 and TRBJ1-2; the D gene is possibly TRBD1 (6 bases). Trimming took off 5 bases at V and 8 bases at J, with 15 bases between the two ends. The germline gives CDR1 SGHTA, CDR2 FQGNSA. This CDR3 contains 13 residues.

This clone occurred once. This chain joins TRBV27 and TRBJ2-7; 14 bases match TRBD2. Unmatched junction bases numbered 8, after V lost 3 bases and J lost 4 bases. Germline loops: CDR1 MNHEY, CDR2 SMNVEV (reference sequence). The CDR3 extends over 17 amino acids. CDR3 coding DNA: TGTGCCAGCAGTTTTATGATCGGGACTAGCGGGAGTTACGAGCAGTACTTC. Residues: CASSFMIGTSGSYEQYF.

The rearrangement links TRBV5-1 to TRBJ1-2; no definite D call. CDR3 length equals 14 residues. The V gene lost 0 bases and the J gene lost 8 bases, with 14 bases spanning the gap. Germline values: CDR1 SGHRS, CDR2 YFSETQ. As DNA, the CDR3 is TGCGCCAGCAGCTTGGATGACAAGGGCGGAGGCTACACCTTC. It translates to CASSLDDKGGGYTF.

The chain carries TRBV25-1 and TRBJ2-5, with 11 bases fitting TRBD2. The germline gives CDR1 MGHDK, CDR2 SYGVNS. V trimming: 3 bases; J trimming: 2 bases; junction bases outside the gene matches: 5. The CDR3 contains 16 residues. The CDR3 spells CASSELAGGSQETQYF. DNA for the CDR3: TGTGCCAGCAGTGAGTTAGCGGGGGGGTCACAAGAGACCCAGTACTTC.

This chain joins TRBV11-3 and TRBJ2-5; D may match TRBD1 or TRBD2 (5 bases each). The CDR3 has 13 amino acids. Germline V gene sequence: CDR1 SGHNT, CDR2 YENEEA. Trimming took 3 bases from V and 6 from J, leaving 11 bases between them. The DNA for the CDR3 is TGTGCCAGCAGCTTGAGGGGATGGAAGACCCAGTACTTC. Protein product: CASSLRGWKTQYF.

This clone has only one observation. The CDR3 nucleotides are TGTGCCTGGAGCCTAAAGGGAACCCCCTACGAGCAGTACTTC. Its translation is CAWSLKGTPYEQYF. The chain employs TRBV30 and TRBJ2-7; D remains unclear. Germline V gene lookup returns CDR1 GTSNPN and CDR2 SVGIG (reference sequence). The V and J ends lost 3 bases and 2 bases respectively, with 14 bases between them. The CDR3 is made up of 14 amino acids. The full variable domain, completed using reference TRBV30 and TRBJ2-7, is SQTIHQWPATLVQPVGSPLSLECTVEGTSNPNLYWYRQAAGRGLQLLFYSVGIGQISSEVPQNLSASRPQDRQFILSSKKLLLSDSGFYLCAWSLKGTPYEQYFGPGTRLTVT.

This clone was found once. The CDR3 coding sequence is TGTGCCAGCAGTTTTAGCGGGAACACTGAAGCTTTCTTT. It is translated as CASSFSGNTEAFF. The chain links TRBV27 to TRBJ1-1; D remains unclear. Germline CDR1 is MNHEY and CDR2 is SMNVEV (reference sequence). V was shortened by 3 bases and J by 1 base, with 6 bases between the two germline ends. The CDR3 loop spans 13 amino acids.

Comments on this clone: Other DNA sequences from this sample encode an identical CDR3 as well. The V call is TRBV9, the J call TRBJ1-1; a weak D match, TRBD1 (5 bases). With 2 bases removed from V and 5 bases from J, the gap between germline ends came to 13 bases. The CDR3 loop spans 14 amino acids. CDR1 is SGDLS, CDR2 YYNGEE, per germline. CDR3 in amino acids: CASSVVARGTEAFF. DNA for the CDR3: TGTGCCAGCAGCGTTGTTGCAAGGGGAACTGAAGCTTTCTTT.

This chain joins TRBV7-2 and TRBJ2-7; either TRBD1 or TRBD2 may supply D (5 bases each). V shed 5 bases and J shed 7 bases, with 15 bases lying between them. The germline CDR1 and CDR2 sequences are SGHTA and FQGNSA. The CDR3 extends over 13 amino acids. The CDR3 loop reads CASSERTEGEQYF. As DNA, the CDR3 is TGTGCCAGCAGCGAACGGACCGAGGGGGAGCAGTACTTC.

The table lists this clone with a count of one. V and J are TRBV11-2 and TRBJ2-3, with 12 bases aligning to TRBD1. The CDR3 covers 20 residues. J was trimmed by 1 base and V by 0 bases; bases with no gene match: 11. Germline CDR1 is SGHAT and CDR2 is FQNNGV. The CDR3 loop reads CASSLDLRDRGLFGTDTQYF. Here the CDR3 DNA reads TGTGCCAGCAGCTTAGATTTGCGGGACAGGGGGCTTTTTGGCACAGATACGCAGTATTTT.

The CDR3 is CASSLVAGGGEAFF. CDR3 DNA: TGCGCCAGCAGCTTGGTGGCAGGGGGTGGTGAAGCTTTCTTT. This chain joins TRBV5-1 and TRBJ1-1; 7 nucleotides agree with TRBD1. CDR3 length equals 14 residues. J was trimmed by 7 bases and V by 0 bases; bases with no gene match: 6. Germline V CDR1 and CDR2: SGHRS, YFSETQ.

V usage is TRBV9 and J usage is TRBJ2-7; 11 nucleotides align to TRBD1. Germline V gives CDR1 SGDLS, CDR2 YYNGEE. V lost 0 bases and J lost 7; bases outside the gene matches: 12. The CDR3 is 17 amino acids. CDR3 protein: CASSVANLGTGGPEQYF. For the CDR3, the DNA is TGTGCCAGCAGCGTAGCTAACTTGGGGACAGGGGGGCCAGAGCAGTACTTC. The full variable domain, its missing parts supplied by reference TRBV9 and TRBJ2-7, is DSGVTQTPKHLITATGQRVTLRCSPRSGDLSVYWYQQSLDQGLQFLIQYYNGEERAKGNILERFSAQQFPDLHSELNLSSLELGDSALYFCASSVANLGTGGPEQYFGPGTRLTVT.

The CDR3 loop is CASSLQENSPLHF. DNA for the CDR3: TGTGCCAGCAGCTTACAGGAAAATTCACCCCTCCACTTT. The genes are TRBV7-9 and TRBJ1-6; D uncertain. The CDR3 loop spans 13 amino acids. The germline V gene has CDR1 SEHNR and CDR2 FQNEAQ (reference sequence). V shed 2 bases and J shed 7 bases, with 6 bases lying between them.

On this clone itself: Different DNA sequences within this sample yield the same CDR3. The chain has TRBV11-2 and TRBJ1-2; 9 bases match TRBD1. This CDR3 contains 14 residues. Germline CDR1 SGHAT, CDR2 FQNNGV. Trimming took 5 bases from V and 5 from J; bases not matched to a gene: 6. The CDR3 DNA sequence: TGTGCCAGCAGCCTGGACAGGGGATCATATGGCTACACCTTC. Translated, it gives CASSLDRGSYGYTF.

Details on this clone: The sample carries other DNA sequences with the same CDR3. V usage is TRBV27 and J usage is TRBJ1-6; 9 bases map to TRBD1. V trimming: 2 bases; J trimming: 5 bases; junction bases outside the gene matches: 1. This CDR3 region has 15 residues. Germline values: CDR1 MNHEY, CDR2 SMNVEV (reference sequence). The CDR3 nucleotides read TGTGCCAGCAGTTTAAGGACAGGGGATAATTCACCCCTCCACTTT. Its protein product is CASSLRTGDNSPLHF.

The chain combines TRBV11-2 with TRBJ1-2; no reliable D call. Germline V CDR1 and CDR2: SGHAT, FQNNGV. V shed 0 bases and J shed 0 bases, with 5 bases lying between them. This CDR3 region has 14 residues. CDR3: CASSLDGTNYGYTF. CDR3 nucleotides: TGTGCCAGCAGCTTAGACGGAACTAACTATGGCTACACCTTC.

The gene calls are TRBV2 and TRBJ1-1; tentative D call: TRBD1 (5 bases). The CDR3 has 13 amino acids. Trimming pared 6 bases from V and 3 bases from J, leaving 11 bases between. Germline CDR1 reads SNHLY; CDR2 reads FYNNEI. The DNA for the CDR3 is TGTGCCAGCAGCGGGGCTCGATACACTGAAGCTTTCTTT. It specifies CASSGARYTEAFF.

This chain uses TRBV10-3 with TRBJ1-1; D may be TRBD1 (5 bases). V lost 9 bases to trimming and J lost 11 bases, with 22 bases between them. The CDR3 loop spans 13 amino acids. Germline CDR1 ENHRY, CDR2 SYGVKD. The CDR3: CAIKLDQGEKAFF. The CDR3 bases are TGTGCCATAAAATTAGATCAGGGAGAAAAGGCTTTCTTT.

In regard to this clone: Other nucleotide sequences in the sample specify the same CDR3. This sequence joins TRBV10-3 and TRBJ2-5, with 9 positions matching TRBD1. CDR1 is ENHRY, CDR2 SYGVKD, per germline. The CDR3 has 13 amino acids. V shed 3 bases, J shed 5 bases, and the junction held 1 base outside the gene matches. The CDR3 region is CAISDGQGETQYF. The CDR3 region has the DNA TGTGCCATCAGTGACGGACAGGGGGAGACCCAGTACTTC.

Worth noting for this clone: This sample also contains other DNA sequences that code for the same CDR3. In nucleotides, the CDR3 is TGCAGCGTGGAGAGCACAGATACGCAGTATTTT. This gives the protein CSVESTDTQYF. The chain is built from TRBV29-1 and TRBJ2-3; D unresolved. The germline V gene has CDR1 SQVTM and CDR2 ANQGSEA. V lost 6 bases, J lost 0 bases, and 4 bases lay in between. CDR3 length equals 11 residues.

The chain links TRBV7-9 to TRBJ2-2, with TRBD2 matching 7 bases. The CDR3 consists of 12 residues. From germline, CDR1 is SEHNR and CDR2 FQNEAQ (reference sequence). The trim removed 8 bases at V and 6 bases at J, leaving 3 bases unmatched. The CDR3 DNA reads TGTGCCAGCGGGAGGGTGCCCGGGGAGCTGTTTTTT. It codes for CASGRVPGELFF.

A note on this clone: Other DNA sequences within the sample encode an identical CDR3. V gene TRBV5-1 combines with J gene TRBJ2-3, with TRBD1 matching over 9 bases. Germline V CDR1 and CDR2: SGHRS, YFSETQ. With V trimmed by 2 bases and J by 1 base, 2 bases remained unmatched. The CDR3 consists of 15 residues. CDR3: CASSLGTGRTDTQYF. The CDR3 region has the DNA TGCGCCAGCAGCTTAGGGACAGGGCGCACAGATACGCAGTATTTT.

The V and J genes are TRBV6-5 and TRBJ1-4; TRBD1 might be the D (5 bases). CDR1 and CDR2 from the germline V gene are MNHEY and SVGAGI. The V and J ends lost 5 bases and 7 bases respectively, with 14 bases between them. The CDR3 covers 14 residues. The CDR3 reads CASSRGGYGEKLFF. CDR3 sequence (DNA): TGTGCCAGCAGTCGCGGGGGGTACGGTGAAAAACTGTTTTTT.

This clone appeared a single time. The chain joins TRBV5-1 to TRBJ1-6, with 10 nucleotides matching TRBD1. The CDR3 sequence is 14 residues long. Trimming cost V 5 bases and J 10 bases; bases outside gene matches: 6. Germline CDR1 reads SGHRS; CDR2 reads YFSETQ. The DNA for the CDR3 is TGCGCCAGCAGAGGGACAGGGGAGTCGTCACCCCTCCACTTT. Protein product: CASRGTGESSPLHF.

The chain combines TRBV6-1 with TRBJ1-2; no firm D call. CDR3 size: 13 residues. V was cut by 3 bases and J by 7 bases, with 12 bases left in between. Germline loops: CDR1 MNHNS, CDR2 SASEGT. Here the CDR3 DNA reads TGTGCCAGCAGTGATTTTGCGTGGAGTGGCTACACCTTC. This codes for CASSDFAWSGYTF.

A single count supports this clone. The genes are TRBV11-2 and TRBJ1-2; a weak D match, TRBD1 (5 bases). Germline loops: CDR1 SGHAT, CDR2 FQNNGV. Trimming took off 6 bases at V and 2 bases at J, with 16 bases between the two ends. The CDR3 has 15 residues. The CDR3 nucleotides read TGTGCCAGCAGTGACTCGAGGAGGGGAAACTATGGCTACACCTTC. Protein product: CASSDSRRGNYGYTF. Full variable domain (missing parts from reference TRBV11-2 and TRBJ1-2): EAGVAQSPRYKIIEKRQSVAFWCNPISGHATLYWYQQILGQGPKLLIQFQNNGVVDDSQLPKDRFSAERLKGVDSTLKIQPAKLEDSAVYLCASSDSRRGNYGYTFGSGTRLTVV.

CDR3 protein: CASTIPGGTEAFF. In DNA form, the CDR3 reads TGTGCCAGCACCATCCCAGGCGGCACTGAAGCTTTCTTT. V usage is TRBV6-6 and J usage is TRBJ1-1; D is ambiguous. V gave up 7 bases and J gave up 4 bases, with 13 bases separating them. Germline assignment: CDR1 MNHNY and CDR2 SVGAGI (reference sequence). The CDR3 sequence is 13 residues long.

The V call is TRBV7-2, the J call TRBJ2-6; D ambiguous. Trimming took off 2 bases at V and 0 bases at J, with 8 bases between the two ends. This CDR3 has 16 residues. CDR1 and CDR2 from the germline V gene are SGHTA and FQGNSA. The CDR3, as DNA: TGTGCCAGCAGCTTATCGACCGACTCTGGGGCCAACGTCCTGACTTTC. Its protein is CASSLSTDSGANVLTF.